Listed here are 25 T cell receptor beta chains from one sample, sequenced in a study of response to subunit inactivated influenza vaccine. TCRdb re-called the RT-PCR reads with MiXCR, one entry per CDR3 protein. The data show some 800,000 distinct CDR3 sequences, 21% seen once. The starting material was PBMCs from blood, obtained 5 days after vaccination. The receptor source for this set is a man aged 45-65 years who received an inactivated influenza vaccine.

CDR3 bases: TGTGCCAGCAGTGATCCAGGGCCGGGTGAGCAGTACTTC. Amino acid sequence: CASSDPGPGEQYF. The rearrangement links TRBV25-1 to TRBJ2-7; D may be TRBD1 (5 bases). The germline V and J ends were trimmed by 3 bases and 7 bases, with 13 bases remaining between them. CDR1 is MGHDK, CDR2 SYGVNS, per germline. CDR3 size: 13 residues.

This clonotype was observed a handful of times. J is TRBJ2-7 and V is TRBV20-1; maybe TRBD2 (6 bases). V shed 3 bases and J shed 1 base, with 16 bases lying between them. This CDR3 spans 15 amino acids. Germline loops: CDR1 DFQATT, CDR2 SNEGSKA (reference sequence). The CDR3 reads CSASGTGMTSYEQYF. CDR3 coding DNA: TGCAGTGCTAGCGGGACTGGAATGACTTCCTACGAGCAGTACTTC.

The chain recombines TRBV9 with TRBJ1-2; D is perhaps TRBD1 (5 bases). With 3 bases removed from V and 4 bases from J, the gap between germline ends came to 19 bases. This CDR3 has 16 amino acids. Per germline, CDR1 SGDLS and CDR2 YYNGEE. For the CDR3, the DNA is TGTGCCAGCAGCGGTAGGAGGCAGGGAGGAGTCTATGGCTACACCTTC. Its translation: CASSGRRQGGVYGYTF.

The chain uses TRBV27 and TRBJ1-2; 7 positions agree with TRBD1. V lost 8 bases and J lost 4; bases outside the gene matches: 10. The CDR3 has 14 amino acids. Germline V CDR1 and CDR2: MNHEY, SMNVEV (reference sequence). CDR3 protein: CASGTGTAVYGYTF. The CDR3 DNA is TGTGCCAGCGGAACCGGGACAGCCGTCTATGGCTACACCTTC.

The chain carries TRBV4-3 and TRBJ2-7; the match to TRBD2 covers 10 bases. The germline V gene encodes CDR1 LGHNA and CDR2 YSLEER. The CDR3 length is 16 residues. Trimming took 0 bases from V and 6 from J; bases not matched to a gene: 8. Here the CDR3 DNA reads TGCGCCAGCAGCCAAGATCTGAGCGGGAGGGCCGGCGAGCAGTACTTC. As protein: CASSQDLSGRAGEQYF.

J is TRBJ2-7 and V is TRBV29-1; 9 bases are shared with TRBD2. In germline, CDR1 is SQVTM, CDR2 ANQGSEA. Germline trimming cut 3 bases from V and 0 bases from J; bases unmatched to any gene: 3. The CDR3 sequence is 14 residues long. CDR3 DNA sequence: TGCAGCGTTGAGGGCGGGAGGGACTCCTACGAGCAGTACTTC. Translated: CSVEGGRDSYEQYF.

The chain carries TRBV11-1 and TRBJ2-3; 7 bases fit TRBD2. The germline V gene has CDR1 SGHAT and CDR2 FQDESV (reference sequence). This CDR3 has 15 amino acids. Trimming removed 5 bases from V and 5 bases from J; junction bases left unmatched: 10. The CDR3 nucleotides read TGTGCCAGCAGCGATCATGCGGGAGTTCGAGATACGCAGTATTTT. This gives the protein CASSDHAGVRDTQYF.

This clonotype was seen a handful of times. Its ends do not fully match the called genes, so a read error is possible. V usage is TRBV28 and J usage is TRBJ2-7; 8 nucleotides agree with TRBD1. Germline values: CDR1 MDHEN, CDR2 SYDVKM. The CDR3 extends over 13 amino acids. CDR3 DNA: TGTGCCAGCAGTTTACCTCGGACAGGGCGGATCAGATTC. Its translation: CASSLPRTGRIRF.

This chain joins TRBV5-5 and TRBJ2-7, with 13 nucleotides matching TRBD2. The germline gives CDR1 SGHKS, CDR2 YYEKEE (reference sequence). Trimming took 4 bases from V and 4 from J; bases not matched to a gene: 8. The CDR3 totals 16 residues. The CDR3 sequence is CASSTRTSGRDYEQYF. The CDR3 nucleotides read TGTGCCAGCAGCACCCGGACTAGCGGGAGAGATTACGAGCAGTACTTC.

This clonotype has only a few counts. Given a much more abundant clone one base away, this may be a read error. This sequence joins TRBV24-1 and TRBJ1-5; tentative D call: TRBD1 (5 bases). This CDR3 is 12 amino acids long. The V gene's germline CDR1 is KGHDR and CDR2 SFDVKD. Between the trimmed V and J ends, which lost 4 bases and 7 bases, there was a span of 7 bases. CDR3 residues: CATSEGVQPQHF. CDR3 in DNA: TGTGCCACCAGTGAAGGGGTCCAGCCCCAGCATTTT.

The chain combines TRBV2 with TRBJ2-3, with D tentatively TRBD1 (6 bases). CDR3 length: 14 residues. The V end was cut by 6 bases, the J end by 4 bases, with 14 bases between. Looked up from germline, CDR1 is SNHLY and CDR2 is FYNNEI. In DNA form, the CDR3 reads TGTGCCAGCAGGGACAGATTCGGCGCAGATACGCAGTATTTT. Protein product: CASRDRFGADTQYF. Combining the CDR3 with reference TRBV2 and TRBJ2-3 gives the whole variable domain EPEVTQTPSHQVTQMGQEVILRCVPISNHLYFYWYRQILGQKVEFLVSFYNNEISEKSEIFDDQFSVERPDGSNFTLKIRSTKLEDSAMYFCASRDRFGADTQYFGPGTRLTVL.

The rearrangement joins TRBV20-1 to TRBJ2-7; D is undetermined. The length of the CDR3 is 13 residues. CDR1 and CDR2 from the germline V gene are DFQATT and SNEGSKA (reference sequence). The ends were cut back, 3 bases at V and 2 bases at J, with 11 bases in the middle. The CDR3 protein is CSASPASPYEQYF. DNA of the CDR3: TGCAGTGCTAGTCCTGCGTCCCCCTACGAGCAGTACTTC.

This clonotype has just a few counts. This chain connects TRBV12-3 or TRBV12-4 to TRBJ2-6, with D perhaps matching TRBD2 (6 bases). This CDR3 is built from 16 residues. The ends were cut back, 3 bases at V and 0 bases at J, with 9 bases in the middle. The CDR3 DNA reads as TGTGCCAGCAGTTTTGGACTAAACTCTGGGGCCAACGTCCTGACTTTC. It translates to CASSFGLNSGANVLTF.

The chain combines TRBV11-2 with TRBJ2-3, with 15 bases matching TRBD2. The CDR3 spans 14 residues. Germline V gene sequence: CDR1 SGHAT, CDR2 FQNNGV. V lost 5 bases to trimming and J lost 13 bases; unmatched junction nucleotides: 7. CDR3 in amino acids: CASSEGTSGGTKYF. The DNA for the CDR3 is TGTGCCAGCAGCGAAGGGACTAGCGGGGGGACCAAGTATTTT.

The chain combines TRBV27 with TRBJ2-5; perhaps TRBD2 as D (5 bases). The CDR3 runs to 14 residues. V lost 3 bases and J 1 base, leaving 9 bases between the germline ends. CDR1 and CDR2 (germline): MNHEY, SMNVEV (reference sequence). CDR3 coding DNA: TGTGCCAGCAGTTTCTCCGAGGGCCAAGAGACCCAGTACTTC. It codes for CASSFSEGQETQYF.

Only a few counts were recorded for this clonotype. This chain uses TRBV7-8 with TRBJ1-4, with D perhaps TRBD1 (6 bases). CDR3 length: 15 residues. The V end lost 6 bases, the J end lost 4 bases, and 15 bases lay between the germline ends. Germline lookup yields CDR1 SGHVS and CDR2 FQNEAQ. CDR3 nucleotide sequence: TGTGCCAGCAGGTCTCCGGGACACAGTAATGAAAAACTGTTTTTT. Its protein is CASRSPGHSNEKLFF.

This clonotype was found a few times. The chain employs TRBV7-6 and TRBJ1-5; 8 nucleotides line up with TRBD1. Germline V CDR1 and CDR2: SGHVS, FNYEAQ. Losses at the gene ends were 6 bases for V and 5 bases for J; bases not matched to a gene: 9. This CDR3 region has 15 residues. The CDR3 region has the DNA TGTGCCAGCAGACTCACACCACAGGGGGATCAGCCCCAGCATTTT. This encodes CASRLTPQGDQPQHF.

The genes are TRBV30 and TRBJ2-1; TRBD1 aligns across 11 bases. The trim removed 0 bases at V and 8 bases at J, leaving 6 bases unmatched. CDR3 length: 15 amino acids. CDR1 GTSNPN and CDR2 SVGIG come from the germline V gene (reference sequence). The CDR3 DNA sequence: TGTGCCTGGAGTGTACTAGGACAGGGGGCCTATGAGCAGTTCTTC. This gives the protein CAWSVLGQGAYEQFF.

This clonotype was counted a few times. The chain has TRBV20-1 and TRBJ2-3; D is undetermined. This CDR3 has 15 amino acids. In germline, CDR1 is DFQATT, CDR2 SNEGSKA (reference sequence). V lost 2 bases to trimming and J lost 0 bases, with 12 bases between them. The CDR3 nucleotides are TGCAGTGCTAGAAGCAGCGCCACTAGCACAGATACGCAGTATTTT. This sequence encodes CSARSSATSTDTQYF.

The J gene is TRBJ1-4, the V gene TRBV6-1; D is unresolved. The length of the CDR3 is 14 residues. In germline, CDR1 is MNHNS, CDR2 SASEGT. V lost 4 bases to trimming and J lost 1 base, with 7 bases between them. This CDR3 is CASSVAGTNEKLFF. CDR3 sequence (DNA): TGTGCCAGCAGTGTGGCGGGAACTAATGAAAAACTGTTTTTT.

This chain links TRBV10-3 with TRBJ2-7, with 8 positions matching TRBD2. V lost 4 bases, J lost 0 bases, and 2 bases stayed unmatched. The CDR3 contains 14 residues. CDR1 and CDR2 (germline): ENHRY, SYGVKD. The CDR3 DNA follows: TGTGCCATCAGTGCGGGGGGGAGCTCCTACGAGCAGTACTTC. Its protein product is CAISAGGSSYEQYF.

This clonotype was seen only a few times. The chain couples TRBV6-5 to TRBJ1-6; D possibly corresponds to TRBD1 (5 bases). Germline V gene lookup returns CDR1 MNHEY and CDR2 SVGAGI. CDR3 size: 15 residues. V lost 2 bases and J lost 5, with 10 bases in between. The CDR3 DNA follows: TGTGCCAGCAGTTACGGAGGGGACGATAATTCACCCCTCCACTTT. Protein product: CASSYGGDDNSPLHF.

This clonotype was counted a few times. The chain has TRBV24-1 and TRBJ1-2, with D perhaps matching TRBD1 (6 bases). CDR3 length equals 13 residues. CDR1 is KGHDR and CDR2 is SFDVKD in the germline V gene. Trimming removed 4 bases at V and 7 bases at J, with 12 bases between. Here the CDR3 DNA reads TGTGCCACCAGTGACCGGGGGGCGCTTGGCTACACCTTC. Translating it yields CATSDRGALGYTF.

The rearrangement joins TRBV5-1 to TRBJ2-5, with TRBD2 matching 12 bases. With 5 bases clipped from V and 2 bases from J, the junction kept 4 bases outside the gene matches. The CDR3 consists of 15 residues. Germline V gene sequence: CDR1 SGHRS, CDR2 YFSETQ. The CDR3 loop is CASRSTSGGQETQYF. DNA of the CDR3: TGCGCCAGCAGGTCGACTAGCGGGGGACAAGAGACCCAGTACTTC.

This clonotype occurred many times. This chain links TRBV4-2 with TRBJ2-7, with 8 bases identical to TRBD2. The germline V gene encodes CDR1 LGHNA and CDR2 YNFKEQ. The CDR3 loop spans 16 amino acids. V lost 0 bases and J lost 4; bases outside the gene matches: 8. The CDR3 region has the DNA TGTGCCAGCAGCCAAGATAAGGCCGGGGGGGCTTACGAGCAGTACTTC. Protein: CASSQDKAGGAYEQYF.